This T cell receptor beta chain emerged from a study of blood T cell repertoires in COVID-19. As for the study in general: Acute and convalescent COVID-19 samples came from the United States, Italy and Spain. From T cells, B-cell-depleted T cells, or PBMCs came the material, which was cDNA or gDNA.

In the authors' methods: Nucleated cell number was recorded as an estimate derived from reference gene primer amplification. Generated by immunoSEQ multiplex PCR, the TCRdb table keeps only in-frame clones and is missing some. V and J calls and clone size follow that table, whereas D and trimming were derived from the DNA. The sample records approximately 140,000 clones, roughly 84% being singletons. Germline CDR1 MDHEN, CDR2 SYDVKM. The CDR3 runs to 16 residues. J gave up 7 bases and V 4 bases, and 12 bases lay outside the gene matches. The receptor's source is a man in his 70s with acute or convalescent COVID-19. The sample taken for sequencing was peripheral blood. This chain links TRBV28 with TRBJ2-2; 7 bases are shared with TRBD2. The CDR3 DNA is TGTGCCAGCAGTTCGAATAGCGGGCGCCCGGGCGGGGAGCTGTTTTTT. Protein product: CASSSNSGRPGGELFF.